A single count supports the clone carrying this TCR beta chain. The V gene's germline CDR1 is SGHTA and CDR2 FQGTGA. Losses at the gene ends were 3 bases for V and 11 bases for J; bases not matched to a gene: 17. The CDR3 is made up of 17 amino acids. These data belong to a study of control samples from healthy donors and cancer patients. The assay was immunoSEQ multiplex PCR, and TCRdb's table has in-frame clones only and misses some. The sample has fewer than 200,000 clones, over 85% seen once; the top ten hold approximately 1.5%. J is TRBJ2-1 and V is TRBV7-3, with 9 bases identical to TRBD2. The clonotype originates from a man younger than 35 in good health. Sequencing was performed on blood. The CDR3 region is CASSLGRSGGTTAKQFF. CDR3 coding DNA: TGTGCCAGCAGCTTGGGTAGAAGCGGGGGGACGACCGCTAAGCAGTTCTTC.